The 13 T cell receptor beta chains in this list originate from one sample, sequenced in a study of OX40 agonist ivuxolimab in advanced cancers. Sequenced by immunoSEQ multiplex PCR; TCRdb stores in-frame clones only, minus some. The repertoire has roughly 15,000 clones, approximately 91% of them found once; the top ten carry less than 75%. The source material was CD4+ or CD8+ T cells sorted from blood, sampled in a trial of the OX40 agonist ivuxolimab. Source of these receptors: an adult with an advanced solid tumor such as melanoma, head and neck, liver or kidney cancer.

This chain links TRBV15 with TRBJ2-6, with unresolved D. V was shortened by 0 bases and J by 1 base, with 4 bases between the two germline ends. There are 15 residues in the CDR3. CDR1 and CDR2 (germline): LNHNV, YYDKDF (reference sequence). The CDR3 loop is CATSRERSGANVLTF. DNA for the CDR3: TGTGCCACCAGCAGAGAACGGTCTGGGGCCAACGTCCTGACTTTC.

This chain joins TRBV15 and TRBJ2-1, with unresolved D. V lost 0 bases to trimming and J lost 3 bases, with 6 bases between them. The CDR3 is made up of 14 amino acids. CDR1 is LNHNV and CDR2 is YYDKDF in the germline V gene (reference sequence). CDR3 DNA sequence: TGTGCCACCAGCAGAGAAGCGAGCTACAATGAGCAGTTCTTC. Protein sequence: CATSREASYNEQFF. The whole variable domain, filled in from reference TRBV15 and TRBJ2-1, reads DAMVIQNPRYQVTQFGKPVTLSCSQTLNHNVMYWYQQKSSQAPKLLFHYYDKDFNNEADTPDNFQSRRPNTSFCFLDIRSPGLGDTAMYLCATSREASYNEQFFGPGTRLTVL.

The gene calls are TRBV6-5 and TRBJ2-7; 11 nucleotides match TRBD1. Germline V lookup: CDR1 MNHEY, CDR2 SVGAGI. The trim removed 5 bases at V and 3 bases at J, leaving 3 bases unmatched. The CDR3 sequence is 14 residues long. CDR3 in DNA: TGTGCCAGCAGTGCGGGACAGGGGGGCTACGAGCAGTACTTC. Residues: CASSAGQGGYEQYF.

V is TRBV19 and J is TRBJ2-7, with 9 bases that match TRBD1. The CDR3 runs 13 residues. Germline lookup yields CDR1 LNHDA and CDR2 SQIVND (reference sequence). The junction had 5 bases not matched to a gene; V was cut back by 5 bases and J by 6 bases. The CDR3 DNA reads TGTGCCAGTAGTTTTACAGGGGGCCGCGAGCAGTACTTC. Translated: CASSFTGGREQYF.

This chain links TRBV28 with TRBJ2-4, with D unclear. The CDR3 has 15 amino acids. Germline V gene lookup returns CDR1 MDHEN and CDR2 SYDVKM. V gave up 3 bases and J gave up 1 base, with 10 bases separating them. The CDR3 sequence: CASSFPSRAKNIQYF. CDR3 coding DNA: TGTGCCAGCAGTTTTCCAAGCCGGGCCAAAAACATTCAGTACTTC.

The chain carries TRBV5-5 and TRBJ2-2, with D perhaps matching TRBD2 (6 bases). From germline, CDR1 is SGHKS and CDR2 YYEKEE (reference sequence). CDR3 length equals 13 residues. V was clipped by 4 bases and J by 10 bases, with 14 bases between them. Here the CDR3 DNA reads TGTGCCAGCAGCGCGGGGTTCCGAGAGGAGCTGTTTTTT. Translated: CASSAGFREELFF.

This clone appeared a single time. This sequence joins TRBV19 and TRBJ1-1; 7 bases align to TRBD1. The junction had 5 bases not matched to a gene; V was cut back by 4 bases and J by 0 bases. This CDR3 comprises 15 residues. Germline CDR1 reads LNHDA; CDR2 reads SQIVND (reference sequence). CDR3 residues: CASSRGQSLNTEAFF. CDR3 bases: TGTGCCAGTAGTAGGGGACAGTCGCTGAACACTGAAGCTTTCTTT. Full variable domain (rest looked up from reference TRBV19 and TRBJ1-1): DGGITQSPKYLFRKEGQNVTLSCEQNLNHDAMYWYRQDPGQGLRLIYYSQIVNDFQKGDIAEGYSVSREKKESFPLTVTSAQKNPTAFYLCASSRGQSLNTEAFFGQGTRLTVV.

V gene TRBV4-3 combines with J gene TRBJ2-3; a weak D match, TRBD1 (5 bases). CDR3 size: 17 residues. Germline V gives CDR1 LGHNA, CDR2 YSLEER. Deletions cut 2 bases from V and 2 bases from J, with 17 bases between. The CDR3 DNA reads TGCGCCAGCAGCCAAAGAGCGCTGGCAGGGAACACAGATACGCAGTATTTT. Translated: CASSQRALAGNTDTQYF.

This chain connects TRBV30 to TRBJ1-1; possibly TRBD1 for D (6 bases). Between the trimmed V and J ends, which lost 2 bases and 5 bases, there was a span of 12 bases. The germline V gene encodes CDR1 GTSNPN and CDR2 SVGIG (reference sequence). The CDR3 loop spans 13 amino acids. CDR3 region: CAWSIRGITEAFF. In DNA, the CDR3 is TGTGCCTGGAGTATCAGGGGAATTACTGAAGCTTTCTTT.

CDR3: CASSLSGTGSGYTF. The CDR3 DNA is TGTGCCAGCAGTTTATCGGGGACAGGGAGTGGCTACACCTTC. The V and J genes are TRBV27 and TRBJ1-2; 9 positions match TRBD1. Germline CDR1 MNHEY, CDR2 SMNVEV (reference sequence). J lost 7 bases, V lost 0 bases, and 3 bases had no gene match. The CDR3 length is 14 residues.

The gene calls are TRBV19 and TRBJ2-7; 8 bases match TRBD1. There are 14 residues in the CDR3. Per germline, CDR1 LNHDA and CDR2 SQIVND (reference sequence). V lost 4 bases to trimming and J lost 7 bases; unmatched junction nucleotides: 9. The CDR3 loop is CASSTRTGLGEQYF. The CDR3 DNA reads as TGTGCCAGTAGTACCCGGACAGGGCTAGGGGAGCAGTACTTC.

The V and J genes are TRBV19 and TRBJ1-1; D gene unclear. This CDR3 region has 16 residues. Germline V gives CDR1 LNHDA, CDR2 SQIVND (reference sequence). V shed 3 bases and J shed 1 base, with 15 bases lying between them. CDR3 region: CASSISLTAGNTEAFF. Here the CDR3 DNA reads TGTGCCAGTAGTATCTCCCTAACAGCCGGGAACACTGAAGCTTTCTTT.

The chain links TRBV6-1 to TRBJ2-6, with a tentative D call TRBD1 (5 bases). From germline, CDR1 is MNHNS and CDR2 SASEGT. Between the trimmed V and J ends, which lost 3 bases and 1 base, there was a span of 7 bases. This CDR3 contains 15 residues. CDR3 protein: CASSDDSSGANVLTF. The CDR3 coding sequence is TGTGCCAGCAGTGATGACAGTTCTGGGGCCAACGTCCTGACTTTC.